This entry concerns a single T cell receptor beta chain. Its cognate antigen is unknown. Germline values: CDR1 LGHNA, CDR2 YSLEER. Germline trimming cut 3 bases from V and 2 bases from J; bases unmatched to any gene: 0. CDR3 length equals 14 residues. This entry belongs to a study of shared clonotypes between healthy human individuals. Looking at the study overall: Each donor had three CD4 naive, three CD4 memory, two CD8 naive and one CD8 memory plate. Study observations and caveats: Several donors showed sharing of approximately 4.7% of naive CD4 clonotypes.

Assay: immunoSEQ multiplex PCR; the TCRdb copy retains only in-frame clones and omits some. Of about 2.1 million clones listed, 80% to 95% were seen once; the top ten hold 1.5% to 2%. It was CD45RO-negative cells, positively selected for CCR7, that made up naive CD8 cells, with terminally differentiated effector memory CD45RA+ cells excluded. The TCR was taken from a man between 18 and 29 years old in good health. Some clones in this sample may be carry-over from other donors' samples. Specimen: naive CD8+ T cells from PBMCs. V usage is TRBV4-3 and J usage is TRBJ2-1; 8 nucleotides agree with TRBD2. CDR3 in amino acids: CASSQGLAYNEQFF. The CDR3 DNA follows: TGCGCCAGCAGCCAGGGACTAGCCTACAATGAGCAGTTCTTC.